This T cell receptor beta chain originates from a study of blood T cell repertoires in COVID-19. Patients of the Seattle cohort, enrolled during active infection, were followed longitudinally. Original processing methods: Using reference gene primer amplification, nucleated cell counts were estimated. This table comes from immunoSEQ multiplex PCR, and its TCRdb copy is limited to in-frame clones, with some not included. V, J and clone size reflect that table, while D and trimming were determined from the DNA. This table holds 100,000 to 150,000 clones, more than 75% found once. The sequenced sample was peripheral blood. The sequence came from a woman between 65 and 79 years old with COVID-19, enrolled during active disease.

Written as DNA, the CDR3 is TGTGCCAGCAGGGACAGGGCCCCGGGCGAGCAGTACTTC. Translation gives CASRDRAPGEQYF. The chain links TRBV2 to TRBJ2-7, with 8 bases matching TRBD1. CDR3 length: 13 amino acids. CDR1 is SNHLY, CDR2 FYNNEI, per germline. The V and J ends lost 6 bases and 6 bases, in that order; junction bases with no gene match: 7.